What follows are 14 T cell receptor beta chains derived from one specimen sequenced in a study of chemoradiotherapy in HPV16-positive cancers. Sequencing was performed with immunoSEQ multiplex PCR; in TCRdb, only in-frame clones are kept and a portion is missing. The data hold more than 2,500 clones, with 77% observed a single time. The specimen was obtained from a patient who underwent chemoradiotherapy. The receptors come from a human donor with HPV-associated anogenital cancer.

The chain recombines TRBV5-4 with TRBJ1-1; D call uncertain. The CDR3 is made up of 13 amino acids. Trimming removed 0 bases from V and 7 bases from J, with 10 bases in between. Germline CDR1 and CDR2: SGHNT and YYREEE (reference sequence). CDR3 nucleotide sequence: TGTGCCAGCAGCTTGGCCTTGCTAGGTGAAGCTTTCTTT. It translates to CASSLALLGEAFF.

This rearrangement joins TRBV28 to TRBJ1-1; maybe TRBD1 (5 bases). Germline V gives CDR1 MDHEN, CDR2 SYDVKM. The length of the CDR3 is 13 residues. Deletions cut 2 bases from V and 3 bases from J, with 7 bases between. The CDR3 is CASSLGGDTEAFF. In nucleotides, the CDR3 is TGTGCCAGCAGTTTAGGGGGGGACACTGAAGCTTTCTTT.

The chain is built from TRBV5-1 and TRBJ2-3, with D tentatively TRBD2 (6 bases). In germline, CDR1 is SGHRS, CDR2 YFSETQ. V was clipped by 4 bases and J by 8 bases, with 20 bases between them. The CDR3 totals 15 residues. The CDR3 sequence is CASSPDSRESGTQYF. DNA of the CDR3: TGCGCCAGCAGCCCTGACTCTCGGGAGTCGGGTACGCAGTATTTT.

The rearrangement joins TRBV28 to TRBJ1-4; unclear D gene. V gave up 9 bases and J gave up 8 bases, with 16 bases separating them. The length of the CDR3 is 13 residues. CDR1 MDHEN and CDR2 SYDVKM come from the germline V gene. The CDR3 loop is CASNFPLEEKLFF. For the CDR3, the DNA is TGTGCCAGTAACTTCCCCTTGGAGGAAAAACTGTTTTTT.

The V and J genes are TRBV6-5 and TRBJ2-2, with unresolved D. CDR1 MNHEY and CDR2 SVGAGI come from the germline V gene. CDR3 size: 13 residues. Trimming cost V 4 bases and J 8 bases, with 11 bases left between them. As DNA, the CDR3 is TGTGCCAGCAGTTCGATGTTGAGGGGGGAGCTGTTTTTT. Its translation: CASSSMLRGELFF.

The gene calls are TRBV19 and TRBJ1-4; D not certain. V lost 6 bases and J 6 bases, leaving 14 bases between the germline ends. Germline CDR1 reads LNHDA; CDR2 reads SQIVND (reference sequence). The CDR3 consists of 14 residues. The DNA of the CDR3 is TGTGCCAGTAGAAGGTGGGGATCCGATGAAAAACTGTTTTTT. Translated: CASRRWGSDEKLFF.

The chain is built from TRBV7-9 and TRBJ2-7, with D tentatively TRBD2 (6 bases). The V gene's germline CDR1 is SEHNR and CDR2 FQNEAQ (reference sequence). The CDR3 contains 12 residues. The ends were cut back, 5 bases at V and 8 bases at J, with 13 bases in the middle. The CDR3 spells CASSHGGGKQYF. The DNA of the CDR3 is TGTGCCAGCAGCCACGGTGGGGGGAAGCAGTACTTC.

The chain carries TRBV28 and TRBJ2-3, with 9 positions matching TRBD2. The J segment lost 2 bases and the V segment lost 6 bases, leaving 3 bases of the junction unmatched. The CDR3 is 14 amino acids. Germline V lookup: CDR1 MDHEN, CDR2 SYDVKM. Written as DNA, the CDR3 is TGTGCCAGCAGCGGACTAGCGAACACAGATACGCAGTATTTT. Protein: CASSGLANTDTQYF.

The rearrangement links TRBV10-3 to TRBJ1-5; D remains ambiguous. The CDR3 loop spans 13 amino acids. Germline V gives CDR1 ENHRY, CDR2 SYGVKD. V was clipped by 7 bases and J by 4 bases, with 11 bases between them. The CDR3 region has the DNA TGTGCCATCACGCCGGGGATGAATCAGCCCCAGCATTTT. This encodes CAITPGMNQPQHF.

This chain joins TRBV30 and TRBJ1-1, with no clear D. The CDR3 has 14 amino acids. The V end was cut by 0 bases, the J end by 3 bases, with 11 bases between. From germline, CDR1 is GTSNPN and CDR2 SVGIG (reference sequence). CDR3 sequence: CAWSVFRRHTEAFF. Written as DNA, the CDR3 is TGTGCCTGGAGTGTATTTCGCCGGCACACTGAAGCTTTCTTT.

This clone was observed a single time. V usage is TRBV19 and J usage is TRBJ1-5, with D possibly TRBD1 on 6 matching bases. Between the trimmed V and J ends, which lost 5 bases and 5 bases, there was a span of 19 bases. The CDR3 totals 16 residues. CDR1 and CDR2 (germline): LNHDA, SQIVND (reference sequence). CDR3 DNA: TGTGCCAGTAGTGTTATACGGACAGCTATAGATCAGCCCCAGCATTTT. Amino acid sequence: CASSVIRTAIDQPQHF.

In its sample, this clone was seen once. This sequence joins TRBV19 and TRBJ2-5; D call uncertain. V lost 10 bases to trimming and J lost 2 bases, with 11 bases between them. The CDR3 is 12 residues long. Germline V gives CDR1 LNHDA, CDR2 SQIVND (reference sequence). Here the CDR3 DNA reads TGTGCCAACTCGCCCCAGCAAGAGACCCAGTACTTC. It encodes CANSPQQETQYF.

The genes are TRBV30 and TRBJ2-5; the D gene is possibly TRBD1 (5 bases). V was shortened by 5 bases and J by 4 bases, with 14 bases between the two germline ends. CDR1 and CDR2 (germline): GTSNPN, SVGIG (reference sequence). There are 13 residues in the CDR3. The CDR3 sequence is CAWAYSGLETQYF. Here the CDR3 DNA reads TGTGCCTGGGCCTACTCAGGGTTAGAGACCCAGTACTTC.

The chain couples TRBV10-3 to TRBJ1-1, with TRBD1 matching 9 bases. The germline CDR1 and CDR2 sequences are ENHRY and SYGVKD. After removal of 6 bases from V and 3 bases from J, the junction contained 8 bases not matched to a gene. The CDR3 spans 15 residues. CDR3 sequence reads: CAIRGQGSRYTEAFF. The CDR3 DNA reads TGTGCCATCAGGGGACAGGGTTCGCGATACACTGAAGCTTTCTTT.